Each of the 3 T cell receptor beta chains below was sequenced from the same sample in a study of memory CD4+ T cells and cytomegalovirus serostatus. Single viable CD3+CD4+CD8-CD45RO+ cells were sorted as the memory CD4+ T cells. Measured with immunoSEQ multiplex PCR; TCRdb has only the in-frame clones, and not every one. The table lists some 60,000 clones, approximately 78% of them singletons. Sequencing was done on a sample of memory CD4+ T cells from blood. Every receptor here comes from an adult in good health and CMV-seronegative.

The chain carries TRBV20-1 and TRBJ2-3; no firm D call. Germline V CDR1 and CDR2: DFQATT, SNEGSKA (reference sequence). This CDR3 is built from 11 residues. Trimming pared 6 bases from V and 5 bases from J, leaving 9 bases between. CDR3 region: CSAHSRDTQYF. CDR3 bases: TGCAGTGCCCATAGTAGAGATACGCAGTATTTT.

This chain joins TRBV5-6 and TRBJ1-5; the D gene is possibly TRBD1 (6 bases). V was cut by 2 bases and J by 5 bases, with 11 bases left in between. CDR1 is SGHDT and CDR2 is YYEEEE in the germline V gene. The CDR3 runs to 14 residues. Here the CDR3 DNA reads TGTGCCAGCAGCTTCGGGACACCCGATCAGCCCCAGCATTTT. This translates into CASSFGTPDQPQHF.

CDR3 sequence reads: CASSADMGATDTQYF. CDR3 sequence (DNA): TGTGCCAGCAGCGCCGATATGGGGGCAACAGATACGCAGTATTTT. The chain joins TRBV9 to TRBJ2-3; maybe TRBD1 (6 bases). The germline gives CDR1 SGDLS, CDR2 YYNGEE. With 3 bases removed from V and 3 bases from J, the gap between germline ends came to 14 bases. There are 15 residues in the CDR3.